Shown below are 19 T cell receptor beta chains from a single sample sequenced in a study of Tregs in tolerant kidney transplant recipients. Assay: immunoSEQ multiplex PCR; the TCRdb copy retains only in-frame clones and omits some. Of 240,000 or so clones in the sample, 80% to 85% were seen once. Material for sequencing was CD4+ T cells from blood. The receptors originated from a human donor in good health.

The chain is built from TRBV7-6 and TRBJ1-1, with 7 bases matching TRBD1. This CDR3 has 14 amino acids. V lost 5 bases to trimming and J lost 4 bases; unmatched junction nucleotides: 7. Germline values: CDR1 SGHVS, CDR2 FNYEAQ. Here the CDR3 reads CASSITGDATEAFF. CDR3 sequence (DNA): TGTGCCAGCAGCATCACAGGGGATGCCACTGAAGCTTTCTTT.

The chain's CDR3 is CASSSGDRGLFLEAFF. The CDR3 region has the DNA TGTGCCAGCAGTTCAGGAGACAGGGGGCTCTTTTTGGAAGCTTTCTTT. This chain uses TRBV27 with TRBJ1-1, with 10 bases that match TRBD1. CDR3 length: 16 residues. The V gene's germline CDR1 is MNHEY and CDR2 SMNVEV (reference sequence). V trimming: 4 bases; J trimming: 8 bases; junction bases outside the gene matches: 13.

This clone occurred once. The chain uses TRBV2 and TRBJ1-2, with TRBD1 matching 9 bases. V lost 4 bases, J lost 5 bases, and 5 bases stayed unmatched. Per the germline V gene, CDR1 is SNHLY and CDR2 is FYNNEI. The CDR3 runs 14 residues. The CDR3 sequence: CASSGQGEDYGYTF. CDR3 DNA sequence: TGTGCCAGCAGTGGACAGGGGGAGGATTATGGCTACACCTTC. The whole variable domain, remainder taken from reference TRBV2 and TRBJ1-2, is EPEVTQTPSHQVTQMGQEVILRCVPISNHLYFYWYRQILGQKVEFLVSFYNNEISEKSEIFDDQFSVERPDGSNFTLKIRSTKLEDSAMYFCASSGQGEDYGYTFGSGTRLTVV.

J is TRBJ1-1 and V is TRBV18; D gene uncertain. The CDR3 is 15 residues long. V shed 9 bases and J shed 4 bases, with 21 bases lying between them. Per the germline V gene, CDR1 is KGHSH and CDR2 is LQKENI. The CDR3 protein is CASSIDRTALTEAFF. CDR3 nucleotides: TGTGCCAGTTCGATAGACCGCACCGCGCTCACTGAAGCTTTCTTT.

The gene calls are TRBV7-9 and TRBJ2-5; D is unresolved. V lost 4 bases and J lost 1, with 19 bases in between. CDR3 size: 17 residues. Per germline, CDR1 SEHNR and CDR2 FQNEAQ (reference sequence). The CDR3 DNA reads TGTGCCAGCAGCTCGATTACTAAGTCCCACTCCCAAGAGACCCAGTACTTC. Translating gives CASSSITKSHSQETQYF.

In this sample, this clone turned up once. This sequence joins TRBV2 and TRBJ1-2, with D tentatively TRBD1 (6 bases). The CDR3 runs to 14 residues. CDR1 SNHLY and CDR2 FYNNEI come from the germline V gene. The V end was cut by 6 bases, the J end by 2 bases, with 13 bases between. In DNA, the CDR3 is TGTGCCAGCAGGGGGGATACAGGGAACTATGGCTACACCTTC. Amino acid sequence: CASRGDTGNYGYTF.

The rearrangement joins TRBV9 to TRBJ2-2; D is unclear. Germline V gene sequence: CDR1 SGDLS, CDR2 YYNGEE. V was cut by 0 bases and J by 0 bases, with 9 bases left in between. The CDR3 covers 16 residues. This CDR3 reads CASSVVRAANTGELFF. The CDR3 region has the DNA TGTGCCAGCAGCGTAGTGCGAGCAGCGAACACCGGGGAGCTGTTTTTT.

V gene TRBV21-1 combines with J gene TRBJ1-6. TRBV21-1 is flagged as a pseudogene. The CDR3 contains 12 residues. The CDR3 region has the DNA TGTGCCAGCAGCAAAGGAGACTCACCCCTCCACTTT. It codes for CASSKGDSPLHF.

The V gene is TRBV19, the J gene TRBJ1-1; the match to TRBD1 covers 7 bases. This CDR3 has 13 amino acids. CDR1 and CDR2 (germline): LNHDA, SQIVND (reference sequence). J was trimmed by 0 bases and V by 8 bases; bases with no gene match: 3. The CDR3 spells CASQGQLNTEAFF. CDR3 nucleotides: TGTGCCAGTCAGGGACAGCTGAACACTGAAGCTTTCTTT.

The genes are TRBV10-3 and TRBJ1-6; D is ambiguous. Germline assignment: CDR1 ENHRY and CDR2 SYGVKD. Trimming shortened V by 2 bases and J by 5 bases, and 7 bases separated the two germline ends. This CDR3 spans 14 amino acids. The CDR3 protein is CAISEDGNNSPLHF. For the CDR3, the DNA is TGTGCCATCAGTGAGGACGGGAATAATTCACCCCTCCACTTT.

The chain links TRBV5-1 to TRBJ2-7; TRBD1 matches 7 bases. With V trimmed by 7 bases and J by 6 bases, 16 bases remained unmatched. The CDR3 is 15 residues long. The germline gives CDR1 SGHRS, CDR2 YFSETQ. CDR3 DNA: TGCGCCAGCTCAGGTAGTTCAGGGCCAGGGGGCGAGCAGTACTTC. Encoded protein: CASSGSSGPGGEQYF. Looking up the rest from reference TRBV5-1 and TRBJ2-7 gives the full variable domain: KAGVTQTPRYLIKTRGQQVTLSCSPISGHRSVSWYQQTPGQGLQFLFEYFSETQRNKGNFPGRFSGRQFSNSRSEMNVSTLELGDSALYLCASSGSSGPGGEQYFGPGTRLTVT.

A single count supports this clone. The rearrangement joins TRBV4-1 to TRBJ1-4; the D gene is possibly TRBD1 (6 bases). Per germline, CDR1 MGHRA and CDR2 YSYEKL. V shed 0 bases and J shed 2 bases, with 13 bases lying between them. The CDR3 has 17 amino acids. The CDR3 loop is CASSQDKGGWTNEKLFF. CDR3 DNA: TGCGCCAGCAGCCAAGATAAGGGGGGCTGGACTAATGAAAAACTGTTTTTT.

CDR3 in DNA: TGTGCTAGTGGACAGGGGTGGGATACGCAGTATTTT. Its translation is CASGQGWDTQYF. The chain links TRBV12-5 to TRBJ2-3, with TRBD1 matching 7 bases. This CDR3 has 12 residues. Losses at the gene ends were 6 bases for V and 6 bases for J; bases not matched to a gene: 3. CDR1 and CDR2 (germline): LGHNT, FRNRAP.

As regards this clone: The junction shows a germline mismatch at one end, possibly a read error. This chain uses TRBV6-1 with TRBJ1-2; no clear D. Germline loops: CDR1 MNHNS, CDR2 SASEGT. This CDR3 region has 13 residues. The CDR3: CASSLKPGPIGFF. CDR3 coding DNA: TGTGCCAGCAGCCTGAAACCTGGGCCCATCGGATTCTTC.

This chain connects TRBV7-8 to TRBJ1-1; the D is unclear. CDR3 size: 13 residues. The V end was cut by 2 bases, the J end by 4 bases, with 8 bases between. CDR1 and CDR2 (germline): SGHVS, FQNEAQ. The CDR3 DNA sequence: TGTGCCAGCAGCTTAACGGAGACCACTGAAGCTTTCTTT. It is translated as CASSLTETTEAFF.

The chain employs TRBV6-6 and TRBJ1-2; TRBD1 is a possible D gene (6 bases). CDR1 MNHNY and CDR2 SVGAGI come from the germline V gene (reference sequence). The CDR3 length is 14 residues. Trimming took 7 bases from V and 1 from J, leaving 13 bases between them. As DNA, the CDR3 is TGTGCCAGCACGCAAGGGGGGTTTAACTATGGCTACACCTTC. Protein sequence: CASTQGGFNYGYTF.

The rearrangement links TRBV27 to TRBJ2-1; 7 bases agree with TRBD2. The V and J ends lost 7 bases and 1 base, in that order; junction bases with no gene match: 1. This CDR3 is 13 amino acids long. Germline assignment: CDR1 MNHEY and CDR2 SMNVEV (reference sequence). The CDR3 DNA reads TGTGCCAGCACTAGCGGTTCCTACAATGAGCAGTTCTTC. Translating it yields CASTSGSYNEQFF.

This chain joins TRBV6-5 and TRBJ2-5; D not resolved. Deletions cut 0 bases from V and 2 bases from J, with 7 bases between. CDR3 length: 14 amino acids. Per the germline V gene, CDR1 is MNHEY and CDR2 is SVGAGI. The CDR3 reads CASSYSRRQETQYF. The CDR3, as DNA: TGTGCCAGCAGTTACTCGAGGCGACAAGAGACCCAGTACTTC.

The V gene is TRBV5-4, the J gene TRBJ1-1; possible D gene TRBD1, 6 bases. The CDR3 has 16 residues. Per the germline V gene, CDR1 is SGHNT and CDR2 is YYREEE (reference sequence). The ends were cut back, 4 bases at V and 8 bases at J, with 24 bases in the middle. This chain's CDR3 is CASSQGPSASPNEAFF. The CDR3 DNA follows: TGTGCCAGCAGCCAGGGGCCCTCGGCGTCCCCGAACGAAGCTTTCTTT.